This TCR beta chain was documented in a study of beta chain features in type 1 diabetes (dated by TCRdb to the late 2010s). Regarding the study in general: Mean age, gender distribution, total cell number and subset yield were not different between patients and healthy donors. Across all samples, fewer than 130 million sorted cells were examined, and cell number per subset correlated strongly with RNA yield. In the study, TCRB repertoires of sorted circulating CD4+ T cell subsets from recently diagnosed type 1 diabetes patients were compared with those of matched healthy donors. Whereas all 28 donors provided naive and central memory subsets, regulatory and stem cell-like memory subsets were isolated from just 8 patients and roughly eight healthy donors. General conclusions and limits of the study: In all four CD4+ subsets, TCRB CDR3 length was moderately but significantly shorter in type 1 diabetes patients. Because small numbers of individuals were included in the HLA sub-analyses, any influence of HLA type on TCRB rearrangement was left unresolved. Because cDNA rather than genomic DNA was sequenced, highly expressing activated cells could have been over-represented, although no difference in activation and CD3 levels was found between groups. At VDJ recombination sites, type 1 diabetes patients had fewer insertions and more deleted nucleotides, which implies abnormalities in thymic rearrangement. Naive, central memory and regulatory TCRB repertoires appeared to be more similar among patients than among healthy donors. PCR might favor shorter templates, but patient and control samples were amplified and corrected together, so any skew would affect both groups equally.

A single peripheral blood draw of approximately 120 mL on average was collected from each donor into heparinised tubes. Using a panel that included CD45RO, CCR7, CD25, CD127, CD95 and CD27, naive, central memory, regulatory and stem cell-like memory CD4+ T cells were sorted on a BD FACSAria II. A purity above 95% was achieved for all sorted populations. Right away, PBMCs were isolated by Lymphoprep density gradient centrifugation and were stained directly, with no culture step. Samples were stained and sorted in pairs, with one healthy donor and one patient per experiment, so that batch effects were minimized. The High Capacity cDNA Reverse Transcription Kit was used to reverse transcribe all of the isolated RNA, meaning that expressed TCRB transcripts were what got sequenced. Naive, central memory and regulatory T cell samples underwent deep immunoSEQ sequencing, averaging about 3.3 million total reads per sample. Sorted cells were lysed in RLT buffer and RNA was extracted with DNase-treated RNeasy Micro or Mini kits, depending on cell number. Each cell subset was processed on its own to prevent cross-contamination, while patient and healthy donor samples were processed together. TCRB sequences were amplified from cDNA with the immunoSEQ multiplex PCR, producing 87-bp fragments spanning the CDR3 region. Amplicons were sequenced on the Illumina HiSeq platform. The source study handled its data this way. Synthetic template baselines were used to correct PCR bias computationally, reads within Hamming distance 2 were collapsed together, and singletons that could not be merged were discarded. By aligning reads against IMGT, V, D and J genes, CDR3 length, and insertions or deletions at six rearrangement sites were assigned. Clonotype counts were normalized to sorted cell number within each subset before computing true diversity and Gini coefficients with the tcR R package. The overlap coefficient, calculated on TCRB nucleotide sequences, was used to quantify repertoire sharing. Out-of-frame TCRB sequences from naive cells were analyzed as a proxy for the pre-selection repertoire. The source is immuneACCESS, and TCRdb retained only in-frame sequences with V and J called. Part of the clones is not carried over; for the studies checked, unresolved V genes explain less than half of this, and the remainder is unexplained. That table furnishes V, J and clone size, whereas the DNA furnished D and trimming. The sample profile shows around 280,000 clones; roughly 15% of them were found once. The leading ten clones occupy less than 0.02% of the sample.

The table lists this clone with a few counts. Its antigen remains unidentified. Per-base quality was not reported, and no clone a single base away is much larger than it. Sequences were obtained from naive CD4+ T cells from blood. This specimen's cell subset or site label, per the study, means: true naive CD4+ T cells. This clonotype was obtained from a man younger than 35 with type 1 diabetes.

The bases are TGTGCCAGTAGTATAAGGGGGCTTCGCGACGAGCAGTACTTC. It specifies CASSIRGLRDEQYF. The chain employs TRBV19 and TRBJ2-7; TRBD1 matches 7 bases in the middle. The germline V gene (reference sequence) gives CDR1 as LNHDA and CDR2 as SQIVND. The CDR3, from cysteine to phenylalanine, totals 14 residues. This entry keeps only the CDR3 DNA: 42 bases, framed from base 1. The junction shows trimming of 2 bases on V and 5 bases on J, and the gene matches do not reach 6 bases of it.